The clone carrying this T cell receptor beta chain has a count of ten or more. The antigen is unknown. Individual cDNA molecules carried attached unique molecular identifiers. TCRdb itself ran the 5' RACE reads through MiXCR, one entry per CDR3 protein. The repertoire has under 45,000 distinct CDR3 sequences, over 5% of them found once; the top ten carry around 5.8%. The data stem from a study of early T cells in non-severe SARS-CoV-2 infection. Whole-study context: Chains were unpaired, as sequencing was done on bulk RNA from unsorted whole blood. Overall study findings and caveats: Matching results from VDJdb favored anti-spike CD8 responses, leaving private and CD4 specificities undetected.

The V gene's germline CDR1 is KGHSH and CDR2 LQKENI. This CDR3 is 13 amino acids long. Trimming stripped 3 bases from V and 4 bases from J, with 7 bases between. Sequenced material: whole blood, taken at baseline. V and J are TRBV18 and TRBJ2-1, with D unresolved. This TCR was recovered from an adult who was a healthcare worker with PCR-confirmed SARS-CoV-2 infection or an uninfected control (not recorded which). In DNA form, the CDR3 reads TGTGCCAGCTCACCGCTTCAATACAATGAGCAGTTCTTC. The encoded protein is CASSPLQYNEQFF.